One TCR beta chain is described in this entry. Per germline, CDR1 SGHVS and CDR2 FQNEAQ. Losses at the gene ends were 4 bases for V and 12 bases for J; bases not matched to a gene: 8. The CDR3 runs to 15 residues. A multiplex PCR was run with 60 Vbeta primers and 13 Jbeta primers. Data came from immunoSEQ multiplex PCR; TCRdb stores just in-frame clones and leaves some out. The sample contains 150,000 to 200,000 clones, approximately 80% of which appear only once. This entry is derived from a study of cytomegalovirus exposure and HLA in healthy donors. V is TRBV7-8 and J is TRBJ2-1, with 14 bases aligning to TRBD2. The sequenced sample was PBMCs. The TCR sequence derives from a man aged 18 to 30 in good health and CMV-seronegative. CDR3 in DNA: TGTGCCAGCAGCTCGACGGGACTAGCGGGAGCGGGGCAGTTCTTC. Translating it yields CASSSTGLAGAGQFF.